The sequence of this TCR beta chain was determined in a study of T cells after posttransplantation cyclophosphamide. There are a few counts of this clone. The target antigen is unknown. This CDR3 has 15 amino acids. Trimming left V 5 bases short and J 0 bases short, with 13 bases between. CDR1 and CDR2 (germline): MGHDK, SYGVNS. Assay: immunoSEQ multiplex PCR; the TCRdb copy retains only in-frame clones and omits some. The sample contains a few thousand clones, about 76% of which appear only once. Treatment was busulfan-fludarabine conditioning, a marrow graft, and cyclophosphamide on days +3 and +4. Study observations and caveats: Later blood repertoires were often dominated by clones from the donor CD8+ memory compartment. TRB overlap between skin or GI tissue T cells and blood was limited. TRB clonality was highly associated with recipient CMV seropositivity and reactivation.

Material: CD8+ T cells sorted from PBMCs, obtained almost 250 days after a stem cell transplant with posttransplant cyclophosphamide. V gene TRBV25-1 combines with J gene TRBJ1-1, with unresolved D. The source of this sequence is a male patient between 25 and 39 years old who received an allogeneic stem cell transplant from a related donor, was CMV-positive, and had no GVHD. The graft donor may have contributed some T cells. The CDR3 DNA sequence: TGTGCCAGCAGTAAACTCGACAATTTGAACACTGAAGCTTTCTTT. Encoded protein: CASSKLDNLNTEAFF.